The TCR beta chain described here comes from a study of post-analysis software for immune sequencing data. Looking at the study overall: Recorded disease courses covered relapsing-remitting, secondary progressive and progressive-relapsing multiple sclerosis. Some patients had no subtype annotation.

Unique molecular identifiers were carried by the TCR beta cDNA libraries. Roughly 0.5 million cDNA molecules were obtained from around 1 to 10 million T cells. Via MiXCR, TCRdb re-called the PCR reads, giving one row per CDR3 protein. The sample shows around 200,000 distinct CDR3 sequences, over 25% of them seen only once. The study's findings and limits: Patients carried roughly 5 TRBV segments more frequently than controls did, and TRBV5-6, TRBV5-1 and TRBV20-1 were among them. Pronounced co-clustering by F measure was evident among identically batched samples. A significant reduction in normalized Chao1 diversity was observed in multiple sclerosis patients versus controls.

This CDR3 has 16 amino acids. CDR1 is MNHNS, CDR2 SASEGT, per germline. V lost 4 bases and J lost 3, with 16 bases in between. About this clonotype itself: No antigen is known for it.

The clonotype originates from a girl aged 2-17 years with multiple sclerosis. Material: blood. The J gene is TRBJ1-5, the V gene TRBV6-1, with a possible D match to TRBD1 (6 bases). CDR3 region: CASSGGGPWNNQPQHF. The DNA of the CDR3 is TGTGCCAGCAGTGGGGGGGGGCCTTGGAACAATCAGCCCCAGCATTTT.